This note documents a single TCR beta chain sequence. The antigen is unknown. The data were obtained in a study of regulatory T cells in long-lasting Graves disease. The study's findings and limits: Under persistent disease, TRBV28, TRBJ1-2 and TRBJ2-5 were used preferentially.

With 2 bases removed from V and 6 bases from J, the gap between germline ends came to 10 bases. In germline, CDR1 is SEHNR, CDR2 FQNEAQ (reference sequence). The CDR3 runs 14 residues. Described time point: persistent/refractory GD, antithyroid drugs over 5 years with positive TRAb. PBMCs were the source of the RNA used for TCR sequencing. Arm-PCR of CDR3 regions with iRepertoire HTBI primers generated TCR beta libraries. TCRdb re-called the multiplex PCR reads with MiXCR, one entry per CDR3 protein. The data contain fewer than 600,000 distinct CDR3 sequences, about 22% of them seen just once; the ten biggest clones take up about an eighth.

The TCR sequence derives from a female donor with Graves disease. Material: peripheral blood mononuclear cells (PBMCs), obtained when the disease was refractory, from a patient treated with antithyroid drugs. The chain has TRBV7-9 and TRBJ1-4; D call uncertain. The CDR3 loop is CASSLRNYDEKLFF. In DNA, the CDR3 is TGTGCCAGCAGCTTAAGGAACTATGATGAAAAACTGTTTTTT. Variable domain in full (rest from reference TRBV7-9 and TRBJ1-4): DTGVSQNPRHKITKRGQNVTFRCDPISEHNRLYWYRQTLGQGPEFLTYFQNEAQLEKSRLLSDRFSAERPKGSFSTLEIQRTEQGDSAMYLCASSLRNYDEKLFFGSGTQLSVL.